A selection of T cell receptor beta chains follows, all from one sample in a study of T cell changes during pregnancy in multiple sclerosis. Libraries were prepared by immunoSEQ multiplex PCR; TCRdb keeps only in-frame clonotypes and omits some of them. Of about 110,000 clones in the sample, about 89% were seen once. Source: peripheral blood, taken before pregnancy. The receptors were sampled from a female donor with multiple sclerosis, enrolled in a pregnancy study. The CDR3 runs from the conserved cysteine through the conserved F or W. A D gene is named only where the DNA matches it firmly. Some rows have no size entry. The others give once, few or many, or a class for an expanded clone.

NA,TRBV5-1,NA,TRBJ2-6,TGCGCCAGCAGCTCAGGATTCTCTGGGGCCAACGTCCTGACTTTC,CASSSGFSGANVLTF
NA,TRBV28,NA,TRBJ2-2,TGTGCCACTTCCCTGGCCTCAGAATCCACCGGGGAGCTGTTTTTT,CATSLASESTGELFF
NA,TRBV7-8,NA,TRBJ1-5,TGTGCCAGCAGCTATAGTCAGGGTGGCAATCAGCCCCAGCATTTT,CASSYSQGGNQPQHF
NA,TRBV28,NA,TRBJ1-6,TGTGCCAGCATCACAGATTATAATTCACCCCTCCACTTT,CASITDYNSPLHF
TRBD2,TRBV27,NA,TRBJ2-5,TGTGCCAGCAGTCCACTCGGGGGGGAGACCCAGTACTTC,CASSPLGGETQYF
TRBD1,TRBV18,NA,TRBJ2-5,TGTGCCAGCTCATCCCCCGACAGGGGCCAAGAGACCCAGTACTTC,CASSSPDRGQETQYF
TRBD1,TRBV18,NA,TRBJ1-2,TGTGCCAGCTCACCCTTCGGACAGGGCGAGTATGGTGGCTACACCTTC,CASSPFGQGEYGGYTF
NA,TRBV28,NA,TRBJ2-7,TGTGCCAGCATCACCACTGGACAGAACGAGCAGTACTTC,CASITTGQNEQYF
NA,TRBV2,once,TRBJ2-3,TGTGCCAGCTGGAGGGGGCTTTATAGCACAGATACGCAGTATTTT,CASWRGLYSTDTQYF
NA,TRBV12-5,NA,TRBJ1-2,TGTGCTAGTGGCCTGGGTGAAGGACAGACTTATGGCTACACCTTC,CASGLGEGQTYGYTF
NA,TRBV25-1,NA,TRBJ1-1,TGTGCCAGTACCGGGTCCCAGATAGGCAACACTGAAGCTTTCTTT,CASTGSQIGNTEAFF
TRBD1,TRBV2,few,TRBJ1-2,TGTGCCAGCAGTCCGGGACAGGGGTATGGCTACACCTTC,CASSPGQGYGYTF
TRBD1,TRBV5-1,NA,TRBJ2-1,TGCGCCAGCAGCTTGGCCCAAAATGCCCTTGACAGGGGGATGGGTTGGGGTGAGCAGTTCTTC,CASSLAQNALDRGMGWGEQFF
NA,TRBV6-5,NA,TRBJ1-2,TGTGCCAGCAGTTACGCATCTGGGGGCGATGGCTACACCTTC,CASSYASGGDGYTF
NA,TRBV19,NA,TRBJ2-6,TGTGCCAGCAAGAAACAGGGTATGTTCTCTGGGGCCAACGTCCTGACTTTC,CASKKQGMFSGANVLTF
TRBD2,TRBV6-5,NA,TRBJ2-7,TGTGCCAGCAGCCTTAGACTAGCGGGAGGACACGAGCAGTACTTC,CASSLRLAGGHEQYF
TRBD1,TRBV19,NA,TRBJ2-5,TGTGCCAGTAGTGAGACAGGGGGCAAGGAGACCCAGTACTTC,CASSETGGKETQYF
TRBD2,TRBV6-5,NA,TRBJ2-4,TGTGCCAGCAGTTCCAGACTAGCGGGTGGGCAAAACATTCAGTACTTC,CASSSRLAGGQNIQYF
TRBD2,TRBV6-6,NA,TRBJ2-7,TGTGCCAGCAGTTATGAGGCTAGCGGGAGTGGTGAGCAGTACTTC,CASSYEASGSGEQYF
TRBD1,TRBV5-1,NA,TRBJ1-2,TGCGCCAGCAGCCAAGGGACAGGGGGCGCGGGAGGCTACACCTTC,CASSQGTGGAGGYTF
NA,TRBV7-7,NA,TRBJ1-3,TGTGCCAGCAGCTTATCTTATGGAAACACCATATATTTT,CASSLSYGNTIYF
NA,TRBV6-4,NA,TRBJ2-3,TGTGCCAGCAGTGTCTTCCCCCACCAGGATACGCAGTATTTT,CASSVFPHQDTQYF
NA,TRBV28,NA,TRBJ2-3,TGTGCCAGCACCCCCAGGTCTTACACAGATACGCAGTATTTT,CASTPRSYTDTQYF
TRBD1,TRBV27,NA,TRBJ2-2,TGTGCCAGCAGAATGGGACAGCTGAACACCGGGGAGCTGTTTTTT,CASRMGQLNTGELFF
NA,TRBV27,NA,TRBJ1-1,TGTGCCAGCGGGGCCGGGTACACTGAAGCTTTCTTT,CASGAGYTEAFF
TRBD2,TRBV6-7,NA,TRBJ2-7,TGTGCCAGCAGTTATTCCACGACTAGCGGGAGTTGTTACGAGCAGTACTTC,CASSYSTTSGSCYEQYF
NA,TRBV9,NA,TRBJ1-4,TGCGCCAGCAGCGTAGAGGGGCGAGTAGGTGAAAAACTGTTTTTT,CASSVEGRVGEKLFF
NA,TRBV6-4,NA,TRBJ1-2,TGTGCCAGCAGTGATACAGGGACGGGTGGCTACACCTTC,CASSDTGTGGYTF
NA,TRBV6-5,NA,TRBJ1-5,TGTGCCAGCAGCGACAGTTACAATCAGCCCCAGCATTTT,CASSDSYNQPQHF
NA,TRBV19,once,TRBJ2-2,TGTGCCACCCAGAACATTATGGGGCAGGGGAACACCGGGGAGCTGTTTTTT,CATQNIMGQGNTGELFF
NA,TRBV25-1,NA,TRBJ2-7,TGTGCCAGCAGTCTAGAATACGAGCAGTACTTC,CASSLEYEQYF
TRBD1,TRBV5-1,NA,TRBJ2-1,TGCGCCAGCGCACTGGGACAGCAGTACAATGAGCAGTTCTTC,CASALGQQYNEQFF
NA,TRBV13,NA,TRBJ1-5,TGTGCCAGCAGCCCTCGGACACATTATAGCAATCAGCCCCAGCATTTT,CASSPRTHYSNQPQHF
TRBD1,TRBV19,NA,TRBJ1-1,TGTGCCAGTAGTTCCGTAGGTATGATACAGGGGAGGTTGAACACTGAAGCTTTCTTT,CASSSVGMIQGRLNTEAFF
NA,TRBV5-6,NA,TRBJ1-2,TGTGCCAGCAGCTCGTATCAAACAGGGTTGCAGGGCTACACCTTC,CASSSYQTGLQGYTF
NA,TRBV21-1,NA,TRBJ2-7,TGTGCCAGCAGCAGCCGGACAGGCGACTACGAGCAGTACTTC,CASSSRTGDYEQYF
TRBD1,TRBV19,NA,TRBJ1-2,TGTGCCAGTAGTACCCGGACAGGCGGGAACTATGGCTACACCTTC,CASSTRTGGNYGYTF
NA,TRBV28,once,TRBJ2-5,TGTGCCAGCAGTCTAGTAGAAGAGACCCAGTACTTC,CASSLVEETQYF
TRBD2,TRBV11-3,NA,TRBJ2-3,TGTGCCAGCAGCTTAGAGGGACTAGCGGGGGCAGATACGCAGTATTTT,CASSLEGLAGADTQYF
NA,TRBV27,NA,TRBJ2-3,TGTGCCAGCAGTTTGGTACAGTCCACAGATACGCAGTATTTT,CASSLVQSTDTQYF
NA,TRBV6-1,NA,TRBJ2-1,TGTGCCAGCAGTATCGGGGGTCTGGCTGAGCAGTTCTTC,CASSIGGLAEQFF
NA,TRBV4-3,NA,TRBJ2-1,TGCGCCAGCAGTCCGGGCGGACTACGGACAAACAATGAGCAGTTCTTC,CASSPGGLRTNNEQFF